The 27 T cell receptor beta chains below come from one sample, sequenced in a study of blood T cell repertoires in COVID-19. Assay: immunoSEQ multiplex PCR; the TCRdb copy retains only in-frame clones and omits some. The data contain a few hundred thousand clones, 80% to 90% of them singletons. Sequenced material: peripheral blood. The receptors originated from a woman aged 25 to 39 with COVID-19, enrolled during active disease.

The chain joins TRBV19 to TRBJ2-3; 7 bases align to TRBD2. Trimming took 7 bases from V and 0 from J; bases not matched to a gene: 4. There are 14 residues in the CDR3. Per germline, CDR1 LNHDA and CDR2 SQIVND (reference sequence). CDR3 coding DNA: TGTGCCAGTACGGGGGGTACTAGCACAGATACGCAGTATTTT. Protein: CASTGGTSTDTQYF.

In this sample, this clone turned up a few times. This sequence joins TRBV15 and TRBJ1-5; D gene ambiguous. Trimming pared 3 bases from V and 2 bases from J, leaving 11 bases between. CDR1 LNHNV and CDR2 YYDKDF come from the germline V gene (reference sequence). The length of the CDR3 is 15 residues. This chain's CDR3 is CATSSEGVRNQPQHF. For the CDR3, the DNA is TGTGCCACCAGCAGCGAAGGAGTCCGCAATCAGCCCCAGCATTTT. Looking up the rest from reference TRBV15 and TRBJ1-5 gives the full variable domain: DAMVIQNPRYQVTQFGKPVTLSCSQTLNHNVMYWYQQKSSQAPKLLFHYYDKDFNNEADTPDNFQSRRPNTSFCFLDIRSPGLGDTAMYLCATSSEGVRNQPQHFGDGTRLSIL.

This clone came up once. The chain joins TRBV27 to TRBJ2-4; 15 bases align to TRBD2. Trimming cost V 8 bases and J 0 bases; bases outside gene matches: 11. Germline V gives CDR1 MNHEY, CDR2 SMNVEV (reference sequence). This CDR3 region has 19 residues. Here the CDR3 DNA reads TGTGCCAGCTCTTGGACTAGCGGGGGGGATCTACTAGCCAAAAACATTCAGTACTTC. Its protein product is CASSWTSGGDLLAKNIQYF.

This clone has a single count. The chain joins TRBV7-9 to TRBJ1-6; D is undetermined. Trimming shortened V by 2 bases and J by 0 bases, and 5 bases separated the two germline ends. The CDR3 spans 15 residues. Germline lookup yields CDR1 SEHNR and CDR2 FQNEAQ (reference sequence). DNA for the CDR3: TGTGCCAGCAGCTTATCTAGCTCCTATAATTCACCCCTCCACTTT. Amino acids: CASSLSSSYNSPLHF.

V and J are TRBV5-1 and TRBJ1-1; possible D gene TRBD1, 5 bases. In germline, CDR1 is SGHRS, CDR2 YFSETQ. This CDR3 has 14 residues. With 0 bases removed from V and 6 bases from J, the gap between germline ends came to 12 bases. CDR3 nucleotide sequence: TGCGCCAGCAGCTTGGGTATCGGGGGTGCTGAAGCTTTCTTT. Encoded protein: CASSLGIGGAEAFF.

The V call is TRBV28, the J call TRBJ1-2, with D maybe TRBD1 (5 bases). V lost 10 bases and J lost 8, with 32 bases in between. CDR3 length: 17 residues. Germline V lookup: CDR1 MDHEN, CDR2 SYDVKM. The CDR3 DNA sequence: TGTGCCACTCCCCTCAGTCAAAACCCGGGGGTCATTGCCGGCTACACCTTC. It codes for CATPLSQNPGVIAGYTF.

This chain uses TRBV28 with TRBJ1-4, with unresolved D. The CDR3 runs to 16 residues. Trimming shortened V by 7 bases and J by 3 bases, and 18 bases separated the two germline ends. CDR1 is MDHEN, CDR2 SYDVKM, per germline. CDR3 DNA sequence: TGTGCCAGCAAGGTAGGAGGTACCGGTTCTAATGAAAAACTGTTTTTT. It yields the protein CASKVGGTGSNEKLFF.

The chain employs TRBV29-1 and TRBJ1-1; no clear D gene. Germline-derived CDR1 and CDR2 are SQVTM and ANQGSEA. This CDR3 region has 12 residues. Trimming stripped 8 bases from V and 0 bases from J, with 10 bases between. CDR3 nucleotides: TGCAGCTCCGGGGAAATGAACACTGAAGCTTTCTTT. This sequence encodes CSSGEMNTEAFF. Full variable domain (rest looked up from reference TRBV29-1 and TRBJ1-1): SAVISQKPSRDICQRGTSLTIQCQVDSQVTMMFWYRQQPGQSLTLIATANQGSEATYESGFVIDKFPISRPNLTFSTLTVSNMSPEDSSIYLCSSGEMNTEAFFGQGTRLTVV.

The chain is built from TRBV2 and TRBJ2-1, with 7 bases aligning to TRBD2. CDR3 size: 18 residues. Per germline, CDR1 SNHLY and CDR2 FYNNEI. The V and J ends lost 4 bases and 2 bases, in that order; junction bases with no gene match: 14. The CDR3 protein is CASSASGEAGPAYNEQFF. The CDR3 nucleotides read TGTGCCAGCAGTGCTTCGGGAGAAGCGGGGCCCGCCTACAATGAGCAGTTCTTC.

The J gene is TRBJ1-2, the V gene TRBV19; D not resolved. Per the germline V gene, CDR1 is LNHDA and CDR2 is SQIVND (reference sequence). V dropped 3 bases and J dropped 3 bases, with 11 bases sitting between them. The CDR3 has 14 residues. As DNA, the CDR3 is TGTGCCAGTAGTATCCTGGTCAGGCACTATGGCTACACCTTC. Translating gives CASSILVRHYGYTF.

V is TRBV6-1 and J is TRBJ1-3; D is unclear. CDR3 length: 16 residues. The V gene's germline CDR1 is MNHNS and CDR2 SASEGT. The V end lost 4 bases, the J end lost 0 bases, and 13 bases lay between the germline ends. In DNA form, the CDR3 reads TGTGCCAGCAGTGCTGCCGGTATAGTCTCTGGAAACACCATATATTTT. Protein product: CASSAAGIVSGNTIYF.

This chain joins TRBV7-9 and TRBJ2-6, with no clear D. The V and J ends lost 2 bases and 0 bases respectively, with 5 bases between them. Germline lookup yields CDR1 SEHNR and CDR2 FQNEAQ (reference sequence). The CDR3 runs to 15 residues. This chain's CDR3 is CASSLSRSGANVLTF. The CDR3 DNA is TGTGCCAGCAGCTTAAGCCGCTCTGGGGCCAACGTCCTGACTTTC.

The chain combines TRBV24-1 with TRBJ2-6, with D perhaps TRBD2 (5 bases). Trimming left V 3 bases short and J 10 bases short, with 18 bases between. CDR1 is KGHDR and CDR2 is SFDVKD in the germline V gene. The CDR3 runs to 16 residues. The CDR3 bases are TGTGCCACCAGTGATCCAGGACGGGATGGTTGGAACGTCCTGACTTTC. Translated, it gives CATSDPGRDGWNVLTF.

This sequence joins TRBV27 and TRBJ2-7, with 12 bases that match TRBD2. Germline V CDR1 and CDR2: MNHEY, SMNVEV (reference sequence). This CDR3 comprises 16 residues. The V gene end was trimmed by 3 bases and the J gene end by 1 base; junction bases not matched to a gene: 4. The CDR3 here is CASSFRTSGTSYEQYV. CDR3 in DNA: TGTGCCAGCAGTTTCCGGACTAGCGGGACGTCCTACGAGCAGTACGTC.

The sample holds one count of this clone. DNA of the CDR3: TGTGCCAGCAGCTACGGACTGAACTACGAGCAGTACGTC. It translates to CASSYGLNYEQYV. This chain joins TRBV3-1 (or the pseudogene TRBV3-2) and TRBJ2-7; TRBD2 might be the D (5 bases). V was pared by 5 bases and J by 3 bases, with 11 bases between. CDR3 length equals 13 residues. Germline CDR1 and CDR2: LGHDT and YNNKEL (reference sequence).

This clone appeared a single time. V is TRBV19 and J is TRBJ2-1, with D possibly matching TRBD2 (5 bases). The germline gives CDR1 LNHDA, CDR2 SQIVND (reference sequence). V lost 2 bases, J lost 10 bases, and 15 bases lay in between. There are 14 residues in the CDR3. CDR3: CASSILGASDEQFF. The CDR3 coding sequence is TGTGCCAGTAGTATATTGGGAGCGAGCGACGAGCAGTTCTTC.

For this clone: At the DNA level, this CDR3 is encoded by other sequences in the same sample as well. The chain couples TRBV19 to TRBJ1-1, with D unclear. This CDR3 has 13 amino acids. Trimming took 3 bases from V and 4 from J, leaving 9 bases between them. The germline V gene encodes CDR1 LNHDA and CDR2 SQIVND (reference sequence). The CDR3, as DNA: TGTGCCAGTAGTATCGGTGGTGGCACTGAAGCTTTCTTT. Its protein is CASSIGGGTEAFF.

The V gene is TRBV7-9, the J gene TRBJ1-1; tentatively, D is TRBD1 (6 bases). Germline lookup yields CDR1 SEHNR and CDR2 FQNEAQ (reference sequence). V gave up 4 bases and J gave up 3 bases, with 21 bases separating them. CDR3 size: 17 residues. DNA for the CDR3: TGTGCCAGCAGCTCCCGGGGAGGGGGGAAGGGATACACTGAAGCTTTCTTT. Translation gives CASSSRGGGKGYTEAFF.

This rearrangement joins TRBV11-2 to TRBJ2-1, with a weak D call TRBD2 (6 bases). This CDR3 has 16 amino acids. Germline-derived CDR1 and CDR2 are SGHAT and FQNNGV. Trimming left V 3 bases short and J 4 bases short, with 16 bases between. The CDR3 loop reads CASSFREPYSYNEQFF. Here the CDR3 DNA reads TGTGCCAGCAGCTTTCGGGAGCCTTACTCATACAATGAGCAGTTCTTC.

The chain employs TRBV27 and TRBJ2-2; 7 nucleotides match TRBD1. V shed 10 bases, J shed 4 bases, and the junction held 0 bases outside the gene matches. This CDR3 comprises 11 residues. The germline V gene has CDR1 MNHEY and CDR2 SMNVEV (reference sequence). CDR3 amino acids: CATGGTGELFF. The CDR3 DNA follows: TGTGCCACAGGGGGCACCGGGGAGCTGTTTTTT.

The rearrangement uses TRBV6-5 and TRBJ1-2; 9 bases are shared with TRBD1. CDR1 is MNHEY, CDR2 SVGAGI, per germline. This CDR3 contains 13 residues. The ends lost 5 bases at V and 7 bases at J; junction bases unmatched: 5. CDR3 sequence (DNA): TGTGCCAGCAGTAGGGACAGGGTATCTGGCTACACCTTC. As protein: CASSRDRVSGYTF.

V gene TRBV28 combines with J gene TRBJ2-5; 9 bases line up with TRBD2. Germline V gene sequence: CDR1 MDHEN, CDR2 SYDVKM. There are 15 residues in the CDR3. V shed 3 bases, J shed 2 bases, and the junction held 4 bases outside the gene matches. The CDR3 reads CASSLTTSGQETQYF. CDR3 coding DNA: TGTGCCAGCAGTTTGACGACTAGCGGACAAGAGACCCAGTACTTC.

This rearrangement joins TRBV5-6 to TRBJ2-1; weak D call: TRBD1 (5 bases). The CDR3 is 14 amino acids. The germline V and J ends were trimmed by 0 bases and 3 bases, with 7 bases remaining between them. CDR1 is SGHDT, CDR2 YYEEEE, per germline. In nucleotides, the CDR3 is TGTGCCAGCAGCTTGGGCGACAGCTACAATGAGCAGTTCTTC. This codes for CASSLGDSYNEQFF.

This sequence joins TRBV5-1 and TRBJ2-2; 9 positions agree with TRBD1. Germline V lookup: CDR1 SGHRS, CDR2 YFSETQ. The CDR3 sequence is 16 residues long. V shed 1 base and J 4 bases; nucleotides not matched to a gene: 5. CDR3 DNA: TGCGCCAGCAGCTTGAGGACAGGGGCGGTCACCGGGGAGCTGTTTTTT. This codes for CASSLRTGAVTGELFF. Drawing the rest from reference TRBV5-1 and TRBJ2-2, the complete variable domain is KAGVTQTPRYLIKTRGQQVTLSCSPISGHRSVSWYQQTPGQGLQFLFEYFSETQRNKGNFPGRFSGRQFSNSRSEMNVSTLELGDSALYLCASSLRTGAVTGELFFGEGSRLTVL.

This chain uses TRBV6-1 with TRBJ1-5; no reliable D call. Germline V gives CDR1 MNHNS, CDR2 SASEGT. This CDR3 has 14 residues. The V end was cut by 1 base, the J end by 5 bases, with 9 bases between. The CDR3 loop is CASSEGQSYQPQHF. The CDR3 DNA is TGTGCCAGCAGTGAAGGTCAAAGCTATCAGCCCCAGCATTTT.

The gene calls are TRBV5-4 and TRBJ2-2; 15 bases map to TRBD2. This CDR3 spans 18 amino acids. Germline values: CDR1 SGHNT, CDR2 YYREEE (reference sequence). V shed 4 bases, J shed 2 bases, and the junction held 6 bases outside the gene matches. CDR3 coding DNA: TGTGCCAGCAGCCGGGGACTAGCGGGGGGTATCAACACCGGGGAGCTGTTTTTT. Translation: CASSRGLAGGINTGELFF.

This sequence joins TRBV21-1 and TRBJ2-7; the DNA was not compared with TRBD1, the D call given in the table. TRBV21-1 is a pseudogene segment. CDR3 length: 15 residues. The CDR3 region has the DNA TGTGCCAACCAAAGGTGGACAGGGCTCTCCTACGAGCAGTACGTC. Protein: CANQRWTGLSYEQYV.